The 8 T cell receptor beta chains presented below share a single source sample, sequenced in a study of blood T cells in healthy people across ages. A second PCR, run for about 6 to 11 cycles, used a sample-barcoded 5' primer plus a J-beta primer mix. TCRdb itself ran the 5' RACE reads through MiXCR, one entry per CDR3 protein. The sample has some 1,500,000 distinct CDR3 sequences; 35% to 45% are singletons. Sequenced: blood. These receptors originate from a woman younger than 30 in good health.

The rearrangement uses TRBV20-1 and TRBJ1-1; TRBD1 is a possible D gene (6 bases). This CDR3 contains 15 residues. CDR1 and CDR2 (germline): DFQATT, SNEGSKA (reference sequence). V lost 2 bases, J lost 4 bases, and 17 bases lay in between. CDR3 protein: CSARPLGARATEAFF. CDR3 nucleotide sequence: TGCAGTGCTAGACCACTGGGGGCGCGGGCCACTGAAGCTTTCTTT.

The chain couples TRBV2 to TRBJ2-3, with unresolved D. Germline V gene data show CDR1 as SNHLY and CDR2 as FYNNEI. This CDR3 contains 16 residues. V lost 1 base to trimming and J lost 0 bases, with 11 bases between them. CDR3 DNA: TGTGCCAGCAGTGAAGGGCCAGTCTCTAGCACAGATACGCAGTATTTT. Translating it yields CASSEGPVSSTDTQYF.

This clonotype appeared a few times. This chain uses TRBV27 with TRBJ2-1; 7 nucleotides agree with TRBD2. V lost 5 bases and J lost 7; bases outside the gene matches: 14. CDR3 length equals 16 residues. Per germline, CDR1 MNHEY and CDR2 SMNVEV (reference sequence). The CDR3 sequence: CASSPHWGGPVNEQFF. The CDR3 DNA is TGTGCCAGCAGTCCCCATTGGGGAGGGCCCGTTAATGAGCAGTTCTTC.

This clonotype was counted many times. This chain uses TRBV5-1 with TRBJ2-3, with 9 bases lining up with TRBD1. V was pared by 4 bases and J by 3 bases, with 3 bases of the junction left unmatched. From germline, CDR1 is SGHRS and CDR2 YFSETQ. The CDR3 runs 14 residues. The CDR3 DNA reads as TGCGCCAGCAGCACAGGGACAGGGACAGATACGCAGTATTTT. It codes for CASSTGTGTDTQYF.

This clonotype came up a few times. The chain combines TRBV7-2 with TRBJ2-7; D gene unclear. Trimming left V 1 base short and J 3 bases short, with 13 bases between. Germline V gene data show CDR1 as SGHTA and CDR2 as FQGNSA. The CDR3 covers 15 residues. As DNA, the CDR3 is TGTGCCAGCAGCTTAGAACTTGGCAGGAGCTACGAGCAGTACTTC. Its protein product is CASSLELGRSYEQYF.

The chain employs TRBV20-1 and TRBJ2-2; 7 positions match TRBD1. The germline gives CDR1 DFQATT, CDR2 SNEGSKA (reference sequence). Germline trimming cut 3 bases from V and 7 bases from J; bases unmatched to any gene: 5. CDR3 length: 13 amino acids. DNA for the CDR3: TGCAGTGCTAGCAGGGGGTTTGACGGGGAGCTGTTTTTT. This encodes CSASRGFDGELFF.

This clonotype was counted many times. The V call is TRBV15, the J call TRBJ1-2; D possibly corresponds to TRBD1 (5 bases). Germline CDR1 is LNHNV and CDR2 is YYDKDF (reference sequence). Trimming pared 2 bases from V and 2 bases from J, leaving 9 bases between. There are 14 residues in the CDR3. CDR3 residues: CATSRSRDNYGYTF. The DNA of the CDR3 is TGTGCCACCAGCAGAAGCCGGGACAACTATGGCTACACCTTC. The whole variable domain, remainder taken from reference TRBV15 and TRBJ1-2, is DAMVIQNPRYQVTQFGKPVTLSCSQTLNHNVMYWYQQKSSQAPKLLFHYYDKDFNNEADTPDNFQSRRPNTSFCFLDIRSPGLGDTAMYLCATSRSRDNYGYTFGSGTRLTVV.

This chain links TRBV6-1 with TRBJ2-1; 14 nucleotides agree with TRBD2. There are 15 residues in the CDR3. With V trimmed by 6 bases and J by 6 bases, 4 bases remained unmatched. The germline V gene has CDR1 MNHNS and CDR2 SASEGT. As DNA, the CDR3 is TGTGCCAGCAGAGGACTAGCGGGAGGCCCCAATGAGCAGTTCTTC. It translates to CASRGLAGGPNEQFF.